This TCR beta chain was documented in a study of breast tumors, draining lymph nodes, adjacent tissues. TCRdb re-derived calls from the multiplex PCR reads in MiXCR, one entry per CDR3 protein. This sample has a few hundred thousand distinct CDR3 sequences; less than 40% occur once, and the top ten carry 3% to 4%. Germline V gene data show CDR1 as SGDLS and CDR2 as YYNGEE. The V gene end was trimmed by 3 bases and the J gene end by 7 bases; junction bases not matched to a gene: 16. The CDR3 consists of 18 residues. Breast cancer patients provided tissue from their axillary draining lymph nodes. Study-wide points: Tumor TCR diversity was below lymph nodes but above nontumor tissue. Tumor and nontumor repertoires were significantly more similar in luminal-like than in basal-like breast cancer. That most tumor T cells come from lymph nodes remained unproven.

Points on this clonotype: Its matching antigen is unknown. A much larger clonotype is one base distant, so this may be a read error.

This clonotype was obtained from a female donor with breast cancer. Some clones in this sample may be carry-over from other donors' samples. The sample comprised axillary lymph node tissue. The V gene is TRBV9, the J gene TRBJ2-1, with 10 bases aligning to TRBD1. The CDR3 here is CASSEGFRGQGTSNEQFF. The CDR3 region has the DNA TGTGCCAGCAGCGAAGGGTTCAGGGGACAGGGGACGTCGAATGAGCAGTTCTTC.